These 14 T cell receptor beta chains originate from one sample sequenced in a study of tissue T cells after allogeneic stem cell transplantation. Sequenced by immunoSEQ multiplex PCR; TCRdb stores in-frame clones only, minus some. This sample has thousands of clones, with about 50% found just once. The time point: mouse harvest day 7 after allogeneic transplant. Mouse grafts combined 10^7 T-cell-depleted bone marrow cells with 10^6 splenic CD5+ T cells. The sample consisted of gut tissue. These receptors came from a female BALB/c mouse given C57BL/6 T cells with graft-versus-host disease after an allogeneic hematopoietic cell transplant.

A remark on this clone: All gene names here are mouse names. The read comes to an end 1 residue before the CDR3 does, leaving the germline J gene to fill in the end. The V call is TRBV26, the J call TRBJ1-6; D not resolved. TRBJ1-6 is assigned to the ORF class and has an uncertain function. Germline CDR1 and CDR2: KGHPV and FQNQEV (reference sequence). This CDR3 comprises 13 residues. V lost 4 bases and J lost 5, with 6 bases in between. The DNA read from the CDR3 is TGTGCCAGCAGTCCTGGGAATAATTCGCCCCTCTAC. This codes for CASSPGNNSPLY. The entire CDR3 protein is CASSPGNNSPLYF.

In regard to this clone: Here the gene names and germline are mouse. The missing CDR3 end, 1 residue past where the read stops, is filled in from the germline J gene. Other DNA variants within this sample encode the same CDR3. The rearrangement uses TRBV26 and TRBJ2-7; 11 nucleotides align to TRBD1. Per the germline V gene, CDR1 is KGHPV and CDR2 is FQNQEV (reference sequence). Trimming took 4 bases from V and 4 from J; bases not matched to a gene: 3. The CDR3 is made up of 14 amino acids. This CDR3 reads CASSPGTGGYEQYF. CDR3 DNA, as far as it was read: TGTGCCAGCAGTCCCGGGACAGGGGGTTATGAACAGTAC.

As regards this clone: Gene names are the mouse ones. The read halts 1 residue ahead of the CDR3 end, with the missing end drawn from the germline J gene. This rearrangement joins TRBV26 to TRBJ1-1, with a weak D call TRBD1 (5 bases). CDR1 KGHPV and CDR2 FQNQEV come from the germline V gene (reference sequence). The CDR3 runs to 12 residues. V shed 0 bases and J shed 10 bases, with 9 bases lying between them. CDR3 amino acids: CASSLSEGRVFF. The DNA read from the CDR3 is TGTGCCAGCAGTCTGTCGGAGGGGAGAGTCTTC.

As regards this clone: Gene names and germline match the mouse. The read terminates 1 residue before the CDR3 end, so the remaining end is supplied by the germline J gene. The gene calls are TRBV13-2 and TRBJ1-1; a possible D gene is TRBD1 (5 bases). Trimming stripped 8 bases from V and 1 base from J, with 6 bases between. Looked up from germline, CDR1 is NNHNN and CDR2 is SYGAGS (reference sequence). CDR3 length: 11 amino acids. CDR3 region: CARDKNTEVFF. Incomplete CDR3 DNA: TGTGCCAGGGACAAAAACACAGAAGTCTTC.

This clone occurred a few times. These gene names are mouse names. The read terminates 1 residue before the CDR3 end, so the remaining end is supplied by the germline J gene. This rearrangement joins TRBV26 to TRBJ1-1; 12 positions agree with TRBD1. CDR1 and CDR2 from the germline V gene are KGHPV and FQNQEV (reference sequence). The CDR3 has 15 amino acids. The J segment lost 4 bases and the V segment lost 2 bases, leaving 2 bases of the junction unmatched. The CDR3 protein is CASSLGTGGGTEVFF. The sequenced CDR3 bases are TGTGCCAGCAGTCTGGGGACAGGGGGCGGCACAGAAGTCTTC.

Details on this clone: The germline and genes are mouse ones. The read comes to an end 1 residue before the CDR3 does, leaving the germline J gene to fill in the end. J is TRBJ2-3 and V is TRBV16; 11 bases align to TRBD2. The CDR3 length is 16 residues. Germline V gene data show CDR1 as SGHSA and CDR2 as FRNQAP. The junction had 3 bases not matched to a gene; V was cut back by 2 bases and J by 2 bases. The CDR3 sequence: CASSLPGLGVAETLYF. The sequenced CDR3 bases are TGTGCAAGCAGCTTACCGGGACTGGGGGTTGCAGAAACGCTGTAT.

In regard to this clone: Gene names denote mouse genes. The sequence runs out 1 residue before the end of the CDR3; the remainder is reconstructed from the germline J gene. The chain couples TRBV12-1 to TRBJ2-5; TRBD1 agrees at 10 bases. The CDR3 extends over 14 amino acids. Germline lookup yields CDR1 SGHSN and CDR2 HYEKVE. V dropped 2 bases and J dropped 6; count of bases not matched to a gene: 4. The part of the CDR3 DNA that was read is TGTGCCAGCTCTCCGGGACAGGGGAGGGACACCCAGTAC. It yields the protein CASSPGQGRDTQY. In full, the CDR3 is CASSPGQGRDTQYF.

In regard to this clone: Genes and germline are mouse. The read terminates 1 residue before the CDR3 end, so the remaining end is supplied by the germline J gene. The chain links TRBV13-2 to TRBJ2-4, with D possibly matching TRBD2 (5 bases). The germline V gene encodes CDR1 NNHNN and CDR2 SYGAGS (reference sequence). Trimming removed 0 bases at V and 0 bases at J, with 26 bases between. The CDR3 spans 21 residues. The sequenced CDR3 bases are TGTGCCAGCGGTGATGCTCTGTTTGTCCGGTGGGGAGGGATTAGTCAAAACACCTTGTAC. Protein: CASGDALFVRWGGISQNTLY. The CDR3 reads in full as CASGDALFVRWGGISQNTLYF.

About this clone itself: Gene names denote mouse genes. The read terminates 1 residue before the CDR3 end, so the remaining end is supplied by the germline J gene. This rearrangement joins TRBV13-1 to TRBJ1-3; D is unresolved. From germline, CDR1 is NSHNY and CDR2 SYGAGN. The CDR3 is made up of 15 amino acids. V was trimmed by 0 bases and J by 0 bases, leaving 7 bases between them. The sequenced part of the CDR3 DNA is TGTGCCAGCAGTGATGCACCAAATTCTGGAAATACGCTCTAT. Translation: CASSDAPNSGNTLY. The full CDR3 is CASSDAPNSGNTLYF.

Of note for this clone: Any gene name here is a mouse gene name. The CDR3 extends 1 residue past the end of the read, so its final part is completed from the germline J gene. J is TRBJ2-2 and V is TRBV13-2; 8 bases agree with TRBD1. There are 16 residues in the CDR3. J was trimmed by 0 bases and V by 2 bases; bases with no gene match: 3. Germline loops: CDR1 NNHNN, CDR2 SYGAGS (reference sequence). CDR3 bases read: TGTGCCAGCGGTGAAGACAGGGGCGCAAACACCGGGCAGCTCTAC. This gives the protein CASGEDRGANTGQLY. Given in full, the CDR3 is CASGEDRGANTGQLYF.

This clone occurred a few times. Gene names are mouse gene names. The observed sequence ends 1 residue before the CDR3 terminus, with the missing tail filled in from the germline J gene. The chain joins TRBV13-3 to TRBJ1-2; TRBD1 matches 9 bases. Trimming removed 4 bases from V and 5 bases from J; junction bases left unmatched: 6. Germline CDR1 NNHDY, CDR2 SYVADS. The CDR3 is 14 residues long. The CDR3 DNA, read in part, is TGTGCCAGCAGTCGGGACAGGGAGGGATCCGACTACACC. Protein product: CASSRDREGSDYT. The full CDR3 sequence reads CASSRDREGSDYTF.

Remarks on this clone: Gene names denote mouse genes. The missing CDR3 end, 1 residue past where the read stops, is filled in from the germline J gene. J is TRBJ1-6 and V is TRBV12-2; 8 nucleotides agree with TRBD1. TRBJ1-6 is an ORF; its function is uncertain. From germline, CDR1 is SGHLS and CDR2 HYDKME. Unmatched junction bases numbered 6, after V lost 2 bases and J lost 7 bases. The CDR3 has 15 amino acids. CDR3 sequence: CASSPRTGRNSPLYF. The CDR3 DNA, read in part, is TGTGCCAGCTCTCCCAGGACAGGGAGGAATTCGCCCCTCTAC.

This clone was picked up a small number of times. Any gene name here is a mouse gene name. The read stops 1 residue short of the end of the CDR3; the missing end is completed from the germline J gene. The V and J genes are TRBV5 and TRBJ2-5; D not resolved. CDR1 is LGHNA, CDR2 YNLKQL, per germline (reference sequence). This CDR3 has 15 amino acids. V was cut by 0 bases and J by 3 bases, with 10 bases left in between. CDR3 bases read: TGTGCCAGCAGCCAAGATTCAAGCATTCAAGACACCCAGTAC. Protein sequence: CASSQDSSIQDTQY. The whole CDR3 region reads CASSQDSSIQDTQYF.

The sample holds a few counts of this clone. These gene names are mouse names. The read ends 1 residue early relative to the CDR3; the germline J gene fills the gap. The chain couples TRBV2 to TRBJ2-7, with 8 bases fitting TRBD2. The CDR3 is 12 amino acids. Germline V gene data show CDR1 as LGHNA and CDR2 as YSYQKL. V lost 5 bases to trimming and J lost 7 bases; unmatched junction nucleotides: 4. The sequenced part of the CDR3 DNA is TGTGCCAGCAGCGGGGGGGCAGGAGAACAGTAC. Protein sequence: CASSGGAGEQY. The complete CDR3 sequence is CASSGGAGEQYF.